This TCR beta chain comes out of a study of blood T cells in healthy people across ages. Each of the donors had roughly 9.7 milliliters of peripheral blood drawn into EDTA-treated Vacutainer tubes. PBMCs, at least 6.5 million per sample, were isolated. Study-level results: The fall in TCR beta diversity per million T cells was roughly linear with age.

This clonotype has ten or more counts. Its antigen is undetermined. The use of a sample-barcoded 5' primer and a J-beta primer mix characterized a second PCR of roughly 6 to 12 cycles. Template switching added a 12-random-nucleotide identifier to every cDNA molecule. TCRdb processed the 5' RACE reads anew with MiXCR; each CDR3 protein has one entry. The profile covers 1.5 million to 2 million distinct CDR3 sequences, with approximately 28% appearing a single time and over 7% taken by the ten largest. Sequenced: blood. The clonotype was recovered from a woman in her 30s in good health.

CDR3 amino acids: CASSATGAAYEQYF. CDR3 nucleotide sequence: TGTGCCAGCAGCGCGACAGGGGCGGCGTACGAGCAGTACTTC. The chain uses TRBV13 and TRBJ2-7; 8 bases are a match to TRBD1. Germline V gene lookup returns CDR1 PRHDT and CDR2 FYEKMQ (reference sequence). The CDR3 length is 14 residues. The V segment lost 5 bases and the J segment 4 bases; nucleotides outside the gene matches: 7.